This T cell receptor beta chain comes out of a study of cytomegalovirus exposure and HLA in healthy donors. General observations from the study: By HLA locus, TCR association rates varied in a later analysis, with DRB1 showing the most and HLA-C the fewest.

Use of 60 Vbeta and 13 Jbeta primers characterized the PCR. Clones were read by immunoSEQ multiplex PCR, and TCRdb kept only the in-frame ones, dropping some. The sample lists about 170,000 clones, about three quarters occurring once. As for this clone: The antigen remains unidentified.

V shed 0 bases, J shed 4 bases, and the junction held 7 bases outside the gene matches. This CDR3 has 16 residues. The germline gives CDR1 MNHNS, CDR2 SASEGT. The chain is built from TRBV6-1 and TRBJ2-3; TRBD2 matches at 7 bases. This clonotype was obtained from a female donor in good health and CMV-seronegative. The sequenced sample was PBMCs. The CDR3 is CASSEAAAGDADTQYF. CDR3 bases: TGTGCCAGCAGTGAAGCGGCTGCGGGAGACGCAGATACGCAGTATTTT.